This passage covers 18 T cell receptor beta chains from one sample sequenced in a study of cytomegalovirus exposure and HLA in healthy donors. The PCR ran on 60 Vbeta and 13 Jbeta primers. Here immunoSEQ multiplex PCR was the method, and the copy in TCRdb shows in-frame clones only, minus some. The table lists 40,000 to 60,000 clones, with 6.1% in the top ten. The sequenced material came from PBMCs. These receptors all come from a male donor in good health and CMV-seropositive.

The V gene is TRBV28, the J gene TRBJ2-7; D may be TRBD1 (6 bases). Germline assignment: CDR1 MDHEN and CDR2 SYDVKM. Trimming left V 6 bases short and J 0 bases short, with 9 bases between. There are 13 residues in the CDR3. The CDR3 region has the DNA TGTGCCAGCAGGCCGGGACACTCCTACGAGCAGTACTTC. Encoded protein: CASRPGHSYEQYF.

This rearrangement joins TRBV6-5 to TRBJ1-1, with a possible D match to TRBD1 (6 bases). Trimming stripped 10 bases from V and 0 bases from J, with 15 bases between. CDR1 and CDR2 from the germline V gene are MNHEY and SVGAGI. The CDR3 length is 14 residues. The CDR3 region has the DNA TGTGCCAATAAACTCGAGGGGGTGAACACTGAAGCTTTCTTT. This codes for CANKLEGVNTEAFF.

The chain carries TRBV13 and TRBJ2-5, with TRBD2 as a possible D gene (6 bases). This CDR3 is 15 amino acids long. Per the germline V gene, CDR1 is PRHDT and CDR2 is FYEKMQ (reference sequence). The V end was cut by 0 bases, the J end by 2 bases, with 10 bases between. The CDR3 here is CASSLGEGAQETQYF. The CDR3 DNA sequence: TGTGCCAGCAGCTTAGGGGAGGGAGCGCAAGAGACCCAGTACTTC.

The V gene is TRBV5-6, the J gene TRBJ2-5; 7 bases map to TRBD1. Per the germline V gene, CDR1 is SGHDT and CDR2 is YYEEEE. CDR3 length: 14 residues. V shed 4 bases, J shed 1 base, and the junction held 4 bases outside the gene matches. The CDR3 spells CASSLDRTQETQYF. In DNA, the CDR3 is TGTGCCAGCAGCCTGGACAGGACCCAAGAGACCCAGTACTTC.

J is TRBJ2-2 and V is TRBV5-6; D remains ambiguous. V was trimmed by 4 bases and J by 5 bases, leaving 9 bases between them. Germline-derived CDR1 and CDR2 are SGHDT and YYEEEE. The CDR3 consists of 13 residues. This CDR3 is CASSPRLTGELFF. In DNA form, the CDR3 reads TGTGCCAGCAGCCCCCGGTTGACCGGGGAGCTGTTTTTT.

V and J are TRBV11-2 and TRBJ1-6; 7 positions agree with TRBD1. Germline-derived CDR1 and CDR2 are SGHAT and FQNNGV. The ends lost 6 bases at V and 10 bases at J; junction bases unmatched: 6. The CDR3 extends over 13 amino acids. For the CDR3, the DNA is TGTGCCAGCAGACAGGGGTTAGGGTCACCCCTCCACTTT. This encodes CASRQGLGSPLHF.

V usage is TRBV4-1 and J usage is TRBJ2-5, with TRBD1 as a possible D gene (6 bases). V was pared by 1 base and J by 4 bases, with 13 bases between. Germline V lookup: CDR1 MGHRA, CDR2 YSYEKL. This CDR3 comprises 15 residues. CDR3 DNA sequence: TGCGCCAGCAGCCAAGTGGAGACAGGCGGAGAGACCCAGTACTTC. As protein: CASSQVETGGETQYF.

This chain links TRBV28 with TRBJ2-7, with 9 bases that match TRBD1. The CDR3 is made up of 16 amino acids. The V segment lost 5 bases and the J segment 2 bases; nucleotides outside the gene matches: 10. CDR1 is MDHEN and CDR2 is SYDVKM in the germline V gene. The CDR3 region is CASSRPGQGSTYEQYF. CDR3 nucleotides: TGTGCCAGCAGTAGACCGGGACAGGGCTCAACCTACGAGCAGTACTTC.

V is TRBV13 and J is TRBJ1-5; TRBD1 is a possible D gene (5 bases). The germline V and J ends were trimmed by 5 bases and 9 bases, with 14 bases remaining between them. The CDR3 totals 13 residues. Per germline, CDR1 PRHDT and CDR2 FYEKMQ (reference sequence). The chain's CDR3 is CASSAHLGGPQHF. The CDR3, as DNA: TGTGCCAGCAGCGCACACCTGGGGGGGCCCCAGCATTTT.

The rearrangement uses TRBV6-5 and TRBJ1-1; D is possibly TRBD1 (6 bases). With 4 bases removed from V and 6 bases from J, the gap between germline ends came to 6 bases. This CDR3 comprises 11 residues. From germline, CDR1 is MNHEY and CDR2 SVGAGI. The CDR3 sequence is CASSWGPEAFF. CDR3 nucleotide sequence: TGTGCCAGCAGTTGGGGGCCTGAAGCTTTCTTT.

The V call is TRBV6-1, the J call TRBJ2-6; the D gene is possibly TRBD2 (7 bases). Germline values: CDR1 MNHNS, CDR2 SASEGT. The CDR3 has 15 amino acids. The V end lost 3 bases, the J end lost 4 bases, and 10 bases lay between the germline ends. The CDR3 loop reads CASSERGLGANVLTF. The CDR3 coding sequence is TGTGCCAGCAGTGAGCGGGGGCTGGGGGCCAACGTCCTGACTTTC.

About this clone itself: The junction departs from germline at one end; a sequencing error may be responsible. CDR3 nucleotide sequence: TGTGCCAGCAGCGTAGCCCGACTCCCTTCTCAGTGGGAGACCCAGTACTTC. Its translation: CASSVARLPSQWETQYF. The rearrangement joins TRBV7-8 to TRBJ2-5, with D uncertain. From germline, CDR1 is SGHVS and CDR2 FQNEAQ. The CDR3 is made up of 17 amino acids.

V is TRBV9 and J is TRBJ2-3; 9 bases align to TRBD2. The germline V gene encodes CDR1 SGDLS and CDR2 YYNGEE. Trimming removed 0 bases from V and 2 bases from J; junction bases left unmatched: 4. This CDR3 has 16 amino acids. The CDR3 coding sequence is TGTGCCAGCAGCGTAGGGGCTAGCGGGGCCACAGATACGCAGTATTTT. Amino acid sequence: CASSVGASGATDTQYF.

J is TRBJ1-2 and V is TRBV4-1; D is uncertain. The V end was cut by 1 base, the J end by 3 bases, with 18 bases between. The germline V gene encodes CDR1 MGHRA and CDR2 YSYEKL. This CDR3 has 17 residues. The CDR3 is CASSQGPQYRGDYGYTF. The CDR3 nucleotides are TGCGCCAGCAGCCAAGGGCCCCAATATCGGGGAGACTATGGCTACACCTTC.

The genes are TRBV9 and TRBJ1-2, with D unclear. CDR1 SGDLS and CDR2 YYNGEE come from the germline V gene. The CDR3 runs to 12 residues. The V end was cut by 2 bases, the J end by 8 bases, with 10 bases between. The CDR3 bases are TGTGCCAGCAGCGTCGGGGATCAGGGCTACACCTTC. Translating it yields CASSVGDQGYTF.

V usage is TRBV5-1 and J usage is TRBJ2-5, with 8 bases that match TRBD2. J lost 6 bases, V lost 2 bases, and 6 bases had no gene match. The CDR3 has 14 amino acids. Germline CDR1 reads SGHRS; CDR2 reads YFSETQ. Here the CDR3 reads CASSLRLASKTQYF. The DNA of the CDR3 is TGCGCCAGCAGCTTAAGACTAGCGTCAAAGACCCAGTACTTC.

The chain joins TRBV12-5 to TRBJ1-5; 7 positions match TRBD1. V was clipped by 6 bases and J by 0 bases; unmatched bases: 8. CDR3 length equals 16 residues. Germline V gives CDR1 LGHNT, CDR2 FRNRAP. The CDR3 DNA reads TGTGCTAGTGGCCTGGGACAGTCTAATAGCAATCAGCCCCAGCATTTT. This encodes CASGLGQSNSNQPQHF.

The chain combines TRBV18 with TRBJ2-1; D is possibly TRBD2 (6 bases). Germline values: CDR1 KGHSH, CDR2 LQKENI. The CDR3 spans 16 residues. V was cut by 6 bases and J by 5 bases, with 20 bases left in between. The CDR3 is CASSPSGGVFDNEQFF. The CDR3 coding sequence is TGTGCCAGCTCTCCCTCGGGCGGGGTGTTCGACAATGAGCAGTTCTTC.